This T cell receptor (beta chain) was recorded in a study of cytomegalovirus exposure and HLA in healthy donors (dated by TCRdb to about 2017). General notes on the study: An earlier analysis of 587 of the donors reported roughly 300 Gb of sequence data and around 120 million unique TCR beta sequences obtained from around 180 million T cells. An early release covering 550 to 700 HLA-typed donors comprised about 310 gigabases of sequencing data and tens of millions of unique TCR sequences. Among the roughly 410 genotyped donors, about 85% belonged to the genetic ancestry cluster associated with self-reported Caucasian donors. The study was designed to test whether signatures of past pathogen exposure could be identified by cataloging public T cell receptors. The study profiled the T cell repertoires of around 700 subjects by immunosequencing and related them to cytomegalovirus serostatus. Besides the first cohort of under 700 subjects, a separate validation cohort made up of 120 different subjects was used. The study combined high-throughput TCR immunosequencing, statistical association of individual TCRs with disease status, and machine learning to predict cytomegalovirus infection status. A later analysis re-examined previously published TCR beta repertoires from over 500 donors and added high-resolution HLA genotyping to investigate patterns of TCR occurrence. In the later analysis, no new phenotypic data were used to find candidate immune exposures; instead, reliance was placed on TCR beta sequences and their occurrence across donors. An earlier analysis of some 500 of the donors used high-throughput TCR beta sequencing to judge whether each TCR beta V gene segment behaved as functional or pseudogenic. Donor age, sex, ethnicity and CMV serostatus were collected together with the repertoire data. In a later genetic analysis, genome-wide SNP genotypes for about three fifths of the roughly 670 donors were used, and that subset was treated as a discovery cohort. All discovery cohort repertoires had been generated on a single sequencing platform. Class I and class II HLA loci were covered by the typing at four-digit resolution. Typing coverage varied by locus: about 620-640 donors for A, B, C, DRB1 and DQB1; approximately 500 for DQA1; approximately 610 for DPA1; roughly 450 for DPB1. A few DR-DQ haplotypes were treated as single units for association and clustering because of strong linkage in the cohort. Among several hundred genotyped donors of the cohort, an average of approximately 200,000 unique TCR beta nucleotide sequences was sequenced per donor, of which roughly 17% were non-productive. What the authors observed across the whole study: The 87-base-pair reads could not distinguish some IMGT-functional V segments, including TRBV6-2 and TRBV6-3, so those segments were excluded. Specific HLA alleles were associated with 15,000 to 20,000 TCR beta sequences at a false discovery rate of 0.05 in a later analysis. When HLA alleles, especially DR and DQ, strongly co-occurred, attributing TCR associations to individual alleles was difficult. In a later analysis, most CMV-associated TCR beta chains were found to appear HLA-restricted, with HLA associations seemingly driven largely by CMV exposure. An association between a missense DCLRE1C variant and V-gene and J-gene trimming of TCR beta chains was found in a later genetic analysis and replicated in an independent cohort. A total of 150 to 200 TCR beta chains were listed by the study as associated with cytomegalovirus. A further reported finding was that TCR beta sequences accurately predicted the HLA-A and HLA-B alleles for most subjects in the first cohort. A cluster of highly shared sequence variants was judged likely to represent a technical artifact of the sequencing pipeline. While some public TCRs were present in many individuals, most TCR sequences turned up only very rarely across donors. An earlier analysis of roughly 570 of the donors showed that most TCR beta V segments appeared in productive rearrangements either about 90% or about 30% of the time, which broadly matched IMGT annotations. Immune exposure information for the cohort was limited to CMV serostatus. The earlier analysis of around 600 of the donors excluded over 15 rarely observed V segments, including chromosome 9 orphons, because counts were too low. This cohort had only TCR beta chains sequenced, and the lack of alpha or paired-chain data limited which features could be detected. Compared with equally common non-associated chains, HLA-associated TCR beta chains in a later analysis were more clonally expanded and had lower generation probabilities. According to the authors, the approach could potentially be generalized to other disease states and immunological phenotypes. Three of the identified cytomegalovirus-associated TCR beta chains were confirmed in vitro to be specific for cytomegalovirus antigens. In a later analysis, the rate of TCR association differed among HLA loci, with DRB1 alleles having the most associated TCRs and HLA-C alleles having the fewest. Correlated functional status among segregating V segments might reflect linkage disequilibrium, but an unknown experimental factor could not be ruled out. Cytomegalovirus status was reported to be diagnosed by the classifier with high specificity and sensitivity in both the original and validation cohorts. A later genetic analysis reported fewer N-insertions in productive TCRs among donors in an Asian-associated ancestry cluster than the approximately 700-donor mean. Because HLA typing was missing for some donors at each locus, association tests included only the typed subset. A later analysis reported that several top co-occurrence clusters appeared linked to parvovirus B19, influenza, CMV and Epstein-Barr virus. Sequencing depth was assumed to be roughly uniform across donors in the presence/absence analyses, though that assumption may not hold.

Library preparation was by the immunoSEQ multiplex PCR assay. The multiplex PCR relied on a mix of 60 forward primers for TCR Vbeta segments and 13 reverse primers for TCR Jbeta segments. A multiplex PCR assay on genomic DNA amplified the CDR3 region of rearranged TCR beta genes. The amplified TCR beta libraries were sequenced on the Illumina HiSeq System as 87-base-pair reads. The authors' analysis ran thus. Across the 700 or so repertoires, a later analysis counted about 81 million unique TCR beta chains, roughly 11 million of which were shared by at least two donors. To remove PCR and sequencing errors, raw reads were error-corrected and collapsed into unique sequences using a nearest-neighbor algorithm that merged closely related sequences. CDR3 sequences were aligned to IMGT reference sequences to assign V, D and J gene segments. For a sequence to be retained, at least a six-nucleotide match to both a V gene segment and a J gene segment was required. Rearrangements were classified as productive when the CDR3 lacked stop codons and remained in frame with V and J, and all other rearrangements were classified as non-productive. Following IMGT convention, CDR3 was defined as the stretch from the second conserved V-encoded cysteine to the conserved J-encoded phenylalanine. Sequences without an unambiguous match to a single V gene segment were excluded from the earlier analysis of about 600 of the donors. An earlier analysis of 587 of the donors classified V segments as functional when productive rearrangements were above 56.7% and as segregating when the standard deviation between donors was above 5%. A statistical classification framework was developed to diagnose cytomegalovirus status using the catalog of TCR beta chain sequences. A later analysis assigned V and J genes by comparing TCR nucleotide sequences with IMGT/GENE-DB human TR gene sequences. Using the TCRdist pipeline, a later analysis assigned CDR3 sequences along with most-parsimonious VDJ recombination scenarios. In a later analysis, every TCR beta chain was defined by the combination of its CDR3 amino acid sequence and its V-gene family, and reads without a unique V-gene family were dropped. As a way to deal with suspected cross-contamination and a sequencing artifact, a later analysis dropped roughly 620 nucleotide sequences that were highly shared and had low generation probability. In a later analysis, a clonal expansion index for each public chain was calculated from normalized within-repertoire ranks of inferred template counts. Generation probabilities in a later analysis came from a VDJ recombination model fitted to out-of-frame rearrangements, and those results were checked against IGoR. A later analysis scored TCR-TCR, TCR-HLA and TCR-CMV co-occurrence with hypergeometric tests, applying a repertoire-size bias correction to TCR pairs. False discovery rates were estimated in a later analysis by permuting HLA or CMV assignments 20 times. A later analysis grouped co-occurring TCRs with DBSCAN, adding TCRdist sequence similarity when clustering within HLA-allele-positive subsets. Co-occurrence clustering excluded repertoires with fewer than 30,000 or more than 120,000 public chains, plus five with anomalous nucleotide sharing. This is the immuneACCESS table as TCRdb keeps it, with only in-frame sequences that have V and J called. A part of the clones is gone; compared with another copy, unresolved V genes explain less than half, and the rest is unexplained. The V and J calls and clone size come from that table; D and trimming were worked out from the DNA. The sample table holds about 67,000 clones, of which 80% to 90% were seen once. Around 2.9% of the sample is taken by the ten largest.

Per the germline V gene, SGHDN is the CDR1 and FVKESK is the CDR2. Trimming takes 3 bases from V and 5 bases from J, and the germline ends sit 13 bases apart. The CDR3 runs 15 amino acids, cysteine and phenylalanine included. The retained sequence is limited to the CDR3, 45 bases, with the frame set at the first base. Turning to this clone: Its antigen is not yet known. No base quality values were provided; no much bigger clone lies one nucleotide off.

The cohort consisted of 600 to 750 healthy bone marrow donors. At the time of sampling, all cohort members were nominally healthy, though unrecorded immune exposures were likely present. The donor tested CMV seronegative, placing the donor among the 352 seronegative members of the cohort. A peripheral blood sample was provided by each donor, and peripheral blood mononuclear cells were used for TCR beta sequencing. Genomic DNA extraction from the blood cell samples was performed with the Qiagen DNeasy Blood Extraction Kit. The sequenced sample was PBMCs. The receptor was derived from a woman in her 30s in good health and CMV-seronegative. The chain is encoded by TRBV14 joined to TRBJ1-4; 5 matching bases give a weak D call of TRBD1. This receptor has the CDR3 CASSHLTRQNEKLFF. The DNA sequence is as follows: TGTGCCAGCAGCCACCTGACAAGACAGAATGAAAAACTGTTTTTT.